This T cell receptor (beta chain) was sequenced during a study of CD8+ T cells in alopecia areata. As for treatment: oral pan-JAK inhibitor, 5-10 mg twice daily. Trimming removed 4 bases from V and 0 bases from J; junction bases left unmatched: 4. CDR3 length: 15 amino acids. Germline V gene data show CDR1 as SGHDT and CDR2 as YYEEEE. This clone was seen only a few times. cDNA serving as the sequencing template came from extracted, reverse transcribed RNA. The table came from immunoSEQ multiplex PCR; TCRdb's copy has only in-frame clones and leaves some out. Here the sample spans 90,000 or so clones, 44% being singletons.

This chain connects TRBV5-6 to TRBJ1-3; 7 bases align to TRBD1. The clonotype comes from a human donor with alopecia areata. Here the sequenced sample was CD8+ T cells sorted from blood, taken at week 24, from a patient treated with tofacitinib. In DNA form, the CDR3 reads TGTGCCAGCAGCACTGACAGGGACTCTGGAAACACCATATATTTT. It codes for CASSTDRDSGNTIYF.